The rows below give T cell receptor beta chains drawn from one sample of a study of vaccination effects on CD4 cells after COVID-19. Which antigens these TCRs recognize remains unknown. TCRdb's copy holds only in-frame clones and misses some; the assay was immunoSEQ multiplex PCR. The sample has tens of thousands of clones; about 73% are singletons. The source material was CD4+ T cells from PBMCs cultured with HCoV-229E spike peptides, sampled before COVID-19 vaccination. The receptors were sampled from a human donor who received a COVID-19 vaccine. Each CDR3 is given with its conserved first and last residue. Fields, in order: J gene, V gene, D gene, clone size, CDR3 DNA, CDR3 protein. The D gene is left open where the match is weak. Size is stated for part of the rows, as once, few or many counts, or as a class when the clone is expanded.

>TRBJ2-7|TRBV6-5|-|-
TGTGCCAGCAAGGAGCTAACGCTCTCCTACGAGCAGTACTTC
CASKELTLSYEQYF
>TRBJ2-2|TRBV10-1|-|few
TGCGCCAGCAGTGAGGTGTCAACGAACACCGGGGAGCTGTTTTTT
CASSEVSTNTGELFF
>TRBJ2-2|TRBV10-1|-|-
TGCGCCAGCAGTGATACAGGGAACACCGGGGAGCTGTTTTTT
CASSDTGNTGELFF
>TRBJ2-3|TRBV3-1/TRBV3-2|-|-
TGTGCCAGCAGCCAGCCCTCAGATACGCAGTATTTT
CASSQPSDTQYF
>TRBJ1-4|TRBV27|TRBD1|few
TGTGCCAGCAGTTTATCTGGGACAGGGGTTGAAAAACTGTTTTTT
CASSLSGTGVEKLFF
>TRBJ2-3|TRBV18|TRBD1|-
TGTGCCAGCTCAGCACAGGGGGCTGGGACAGATACGCAGTATTTT
CASSAQGAGTDTQYF
>TRBJ1-1|TRBV25-1|-|-
TGTGCCAGCAGTGTGGCCGGACAGAATAAAGCTTTCTTT
CASSVAGQNKAFF
>TRBJ1-2|TRBV9|-|-
TGTGCCAGCAGCGCGCAGATAACTAACTATGGCTACACCTTC
CASSAQITNYGYTF
>TRBJ1-6|TRBV5-4|-|-
TGTGCCAGCAGCTTGTTAACAGGGTTGTATAATTCACCCCTCCACTTT
CASSLLTGLYNSPLHF
>TRBJ2-7|TRBV5-1|TRBD1|-
TGCGCCAGCAGCACGCCGGGACAGCATTACGAGCAGTACTTC
CASSTPGQHYEQYF
>TRBJ2-7|TRBV6-5|-|once
TGTGCCAGCAATAACGGCCGCTACGAGCAGTACTTC
CASNNGRYEQYF
>TRBJ1-5|TRBV7-8|TRBD1|-
TGTGCCAGCAGCCCCTGGACAGGGGGTGGCAATCAGCCCCAGCATTTT
CASSPWTGGGNQPQHF
>TRBJ1-2|TRBV28|TRBD1|medium-sized
TGTGCCAGCAGGGGGACAGGGGGTGTTAACTATGGCTACACCTTC
CASRGTGGVNYGYTF
>TRBJ2-7|TRBV7-2|-|-
TGTGCCAGCAGCTCCTACGGGGGCTACGAGCAGTACTTC
CASSSYGGYEQYF